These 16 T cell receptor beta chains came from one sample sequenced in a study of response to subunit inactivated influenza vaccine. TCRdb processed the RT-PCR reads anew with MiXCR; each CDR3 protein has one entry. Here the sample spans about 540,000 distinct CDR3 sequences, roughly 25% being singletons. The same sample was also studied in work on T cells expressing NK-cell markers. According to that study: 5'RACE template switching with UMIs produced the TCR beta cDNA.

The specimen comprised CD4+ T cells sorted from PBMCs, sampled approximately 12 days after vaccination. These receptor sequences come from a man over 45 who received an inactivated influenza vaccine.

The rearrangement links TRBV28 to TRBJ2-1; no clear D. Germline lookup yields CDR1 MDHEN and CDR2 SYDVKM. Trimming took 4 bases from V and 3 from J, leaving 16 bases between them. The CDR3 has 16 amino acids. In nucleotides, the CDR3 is TGTGCCAGCAGTTCCCTAGTAGGGCCCTACTACAATGAGCAGTTCTTC. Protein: CASSSLVGPYYNEQFF.

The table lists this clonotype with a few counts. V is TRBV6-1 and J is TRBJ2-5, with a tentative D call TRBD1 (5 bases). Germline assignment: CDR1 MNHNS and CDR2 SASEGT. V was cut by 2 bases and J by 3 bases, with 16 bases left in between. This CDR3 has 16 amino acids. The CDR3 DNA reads TGTGCCAGCAGTGAAATCGGTCCCCTAGGGGAAGAGACCCAGTACTTC. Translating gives CASSEIGPLGEETQYF.

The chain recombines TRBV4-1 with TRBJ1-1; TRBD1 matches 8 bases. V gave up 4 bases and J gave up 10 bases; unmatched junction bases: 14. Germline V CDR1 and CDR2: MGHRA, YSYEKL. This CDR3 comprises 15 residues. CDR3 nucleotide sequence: TGCGCCAGCAGCCCACCCGGGAGGACAGGGAGGGTAGCTTTCTTT. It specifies CASSPPGRTGRVAFF.

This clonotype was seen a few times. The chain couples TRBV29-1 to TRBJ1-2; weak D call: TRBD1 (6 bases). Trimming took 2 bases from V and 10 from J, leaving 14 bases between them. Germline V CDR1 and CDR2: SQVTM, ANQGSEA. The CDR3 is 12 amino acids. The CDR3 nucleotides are TGCAGCGTTGAACGGCAGGGGAGCCTCTACACCTTC. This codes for CSVERQGSLYTF.

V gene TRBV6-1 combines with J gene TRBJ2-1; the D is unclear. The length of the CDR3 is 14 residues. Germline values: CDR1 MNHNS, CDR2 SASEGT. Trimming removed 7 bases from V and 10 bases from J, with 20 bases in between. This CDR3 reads CASTSYDAGWEQFF. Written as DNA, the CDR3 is TGTGCCAGCACCAGTTACGATGCAGGTTGGGAGCAGTTCTTC.

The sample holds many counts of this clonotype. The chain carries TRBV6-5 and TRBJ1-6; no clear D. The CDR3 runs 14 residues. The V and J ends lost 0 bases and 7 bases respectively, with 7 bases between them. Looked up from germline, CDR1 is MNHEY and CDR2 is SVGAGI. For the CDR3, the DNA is TGTGCCAGCAGTTACTCGAGAGGCAATTCACCCCTCCACTTT. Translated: CASSYSRGNSPLHF.

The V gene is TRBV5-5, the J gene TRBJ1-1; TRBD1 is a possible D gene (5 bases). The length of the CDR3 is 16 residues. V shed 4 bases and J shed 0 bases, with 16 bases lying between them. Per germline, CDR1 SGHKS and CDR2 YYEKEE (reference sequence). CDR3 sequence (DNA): TGTGCCAGCAGCCGGCGGACAAGCTACATGAACACTGAAGCTTTCTTT. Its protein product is CASSRRTSYMNTEAFF.

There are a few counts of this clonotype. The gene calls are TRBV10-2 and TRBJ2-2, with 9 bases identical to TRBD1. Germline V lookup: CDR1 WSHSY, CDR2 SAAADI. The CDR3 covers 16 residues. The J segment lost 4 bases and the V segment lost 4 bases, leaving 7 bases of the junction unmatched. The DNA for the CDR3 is TGCGCCAGCAGTGTATCCGGGACAGGGATCACCGGGGAGCTGTTTTTT. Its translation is CASSVSGTGITGELFF.

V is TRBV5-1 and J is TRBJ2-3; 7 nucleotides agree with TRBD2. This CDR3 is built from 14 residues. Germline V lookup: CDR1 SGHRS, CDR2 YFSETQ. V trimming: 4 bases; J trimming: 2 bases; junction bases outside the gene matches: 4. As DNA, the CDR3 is TGCGCCAGCAGCCGCGGGAGAAACACAGATACGCAGTATTTT. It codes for CASSRGRNTDTQYF.

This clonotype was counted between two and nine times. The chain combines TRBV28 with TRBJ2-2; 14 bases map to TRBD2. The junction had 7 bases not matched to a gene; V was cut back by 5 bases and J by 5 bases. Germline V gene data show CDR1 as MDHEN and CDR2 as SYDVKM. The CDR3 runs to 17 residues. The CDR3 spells CASSPPGLAGDTGELFF. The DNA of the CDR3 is TGTGCCAGCAGTCCCCCGGGACTAGCGGGAGATACCGGGGAGCTGTTTTTT.

DNA of the CDR3: TGCAGTGCAGACAGGGGTGAGGAGACCCAGTACTTC. It is translated as CSADRGEETQYF. The rearrangement joins TRBV20-1 to TRBJ2-5; 8 bases are a match to TRBD1. CDR1 is DFQATT, CDR2 SNEGSKA, per germline (reference sequence). Trimming at V came to 6 bases and at J to 5 bases, leaving 5 bases not matched to a gene. The CDR3 consists of 12 residues.

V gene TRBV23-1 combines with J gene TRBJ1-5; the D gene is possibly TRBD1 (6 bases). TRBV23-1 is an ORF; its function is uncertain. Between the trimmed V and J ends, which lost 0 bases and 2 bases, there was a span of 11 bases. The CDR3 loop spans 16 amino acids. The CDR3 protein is CASSQSGRGGNQPQHF. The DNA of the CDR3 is TGCGCCAGCAGTCAATCGGGCAGGGGAGGCAATCAGCCCCAGCATTTT.

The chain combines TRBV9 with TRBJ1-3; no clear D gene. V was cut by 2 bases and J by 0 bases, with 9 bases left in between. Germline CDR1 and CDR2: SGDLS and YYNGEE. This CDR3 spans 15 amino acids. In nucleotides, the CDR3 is TGTGCCAGCAGCGTGGGTCTGAGCTCTGGAAACACCATATATTTT. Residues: CASSVGLSSGNTIYF.

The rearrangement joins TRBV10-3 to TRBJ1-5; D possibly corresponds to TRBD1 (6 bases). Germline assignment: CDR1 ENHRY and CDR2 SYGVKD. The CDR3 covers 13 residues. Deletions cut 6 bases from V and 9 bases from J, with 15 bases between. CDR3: CAISPDSRGPQHF. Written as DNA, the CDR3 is TGTGCCATCAGCCCGGACAGCCGGGGGCCCCAGCATTTT.

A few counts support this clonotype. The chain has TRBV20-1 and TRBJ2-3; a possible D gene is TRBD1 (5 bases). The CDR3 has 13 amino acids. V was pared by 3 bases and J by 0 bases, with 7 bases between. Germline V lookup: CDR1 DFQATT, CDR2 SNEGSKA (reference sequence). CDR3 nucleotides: TGCAGTGCTAGCCAGGGTAGCACAGATACGCAGTATTTT. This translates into CSASQGSTDTQYF.

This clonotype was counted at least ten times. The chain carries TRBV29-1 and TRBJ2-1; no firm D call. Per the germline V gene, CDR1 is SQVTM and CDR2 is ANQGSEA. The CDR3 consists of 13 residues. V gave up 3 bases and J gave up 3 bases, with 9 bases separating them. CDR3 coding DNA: TGCAGCGTTGAGGGCAAGCTCTACAATGAGCAGTTCTTC. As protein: CSVEGKLYNEQFF.